These 8 T cell receptor beta chains came from one sample sequenced in a study of siplizumab effects on memory and regulatory T cells. Libraries were prepared by immunoSEQ multiplex PCR; TCRdb keeps only in-frame clonotypes and omits some of them. Of tens of thousands of clones in the sample, more than 80% were seen once. The sample comprised CD8+ T cells sorted from blood. All receptors derive from a human donor in good health.

The V call is TRBV5-1, the J call TRBJ2-7, with 9 bases that match TRBD1. The CDR3 is made up of 15 amino acids. The germline V gene encodes CDR1 SGHRS and CDR2 YFSETQ. V gave up 4 bases and J gave up 5 bases; unmatched junction bases: 10. This chain's CDR3 is CASSPGTGLRNEQYF. DNA of the CDR3: TGCGCCAGCAGCCCGGGGACAGGGCTAAGGAACGAGCAGTACTTC.

This clone was seen once. This chain's CDR3 is CATGGTVLQNNVLTF. CDR3 in DNA: TGTGCCACCGGCGGGACGGTACTTCAAAACAACGTCCTGACTTTC. This chain joins TRBV6-1 and TRBJ2-6, with D tentatively TRBD2 (6 bases). The CDR3 consists of 15 residues. Germline V gene sequence: CDR1 MNHNS, CDR2 SASEGT. The V end lost 10 bases, the J end lost 9 bases, and 22 bases lay between the germline ends.

This chain connects TRBV9 to TRBJ2-3; tentative D call: TRBD2 (5 bases). This CDR3 comprises 13 residues. V shed 3 bases and J shed 5 bases, with 10 bases lying between them. Germline-derived CDR1 and CDR2 are SGDLS and YYNGEE. The DNA of the CDR3 is TGTGCCAGCAGCGAGGACGGACTAGATACGCAGTATTTT. Residues: CASSEDGLDTQYF.

This clone was detected only once. The rearrangement joins TRBV18 to TRBJ1-2, with D maybe TRBD1 (5 bases). The germline gives CDR1 KGHSH, CDR2 LQKENI. With 2 bases removed from V and 6 bases from J, the gap between germline ends came to 13 bases. The CDR3 has 14 residues. For the CDR3, the DNA is TGTGCCAGCTCACCAGGGGACTTCTGGAATGGCTACACCTTC. The encoded protein is CASSPGDFWNGYTF.

The table lists this clone with a few counts. The J gene is TRBJ2-2, the V gene TRBV7-7; D call uncertain. V lost 10 bases and J lost 1, with 7 bases in between. The CDR3 has 12 amino acids. Germline lookup yields CDR1 SSHAT and CDR2 FNYEAQ (reference sequence). CDR3 loop: CAIQMNTGELFF. CDR3 in DNA: TGTGCCATCCAGATGAACACCGGGGAGCTGTTTTTT. Drawing the rest from reference TRBV7-7 and TRBJ2-2, the complete variable domain is GAGVSQSPRYKVTKRGQDVTLRCDPISSHATLYWYQQALGQGPEFLTYFNYEAQPDKSGLPSDRFSAERPEGSISTLTIQRTEQRDSAMYRCAIQMNTGELFFGEGSRLTVL.

The V gene is TRBV20-1, the J gene TRBJ1-1, with 9 bases identical to TRBD1. The CDR3 spans 10 residues. Germline V lookup: CDR1 DFQATT, CDR2 SNEGSKA (reference sequence). Losses at the gene ends were 4 bases for V and 10 bases for J; bases not matched to a gene: 1. The CDR3 DNA is TGCAGTGCTACGGGACAGGGAGCTTTCTTT. It is translated as CSATGQGAFF.

J is TRBJ1-1 and V is TRBV27, with 7 bases matching TRBD1. The CDR3 length is 14 residues. Germline V lookup: CDR1 MNHEY, CDR2 SMNVEV (reference sequence). The junction had 1 base not matched to a gene; V was cut back by 2 bases and J by 1 base. CDR3 nucleotide sequence: TGTGCCAGCAGTTTAGGGACAGCGAACACTGAAGCTTTCTTT. Its protein is CASSLGTANTEAFF.

The V call is TRBV19, the J call TRBJ2-1; no reliable D call. The germline V gene has CDR1 LNHDA and CDR2 SQIVND (reference sequence). The CDR3 extends over 15 amino acids. Between the trimmed V and J ends, which lost 4 bases and 0 bases, there was a span of 10 bases. The CDR3 coding sequence is TGTGCCAGTAGTAGGGGAACAAGCTCCTACAATGAGCAGTTCTTC. Encoded protein: CASSRGTSSYNEQFF. Full variable domain (missing parts from reference TRBV19 and TRBJ2-1): DGGITQSPKYLFRKEGQNVTLSCEQNLNHDAMYWYRQDPGQGLRLIYYSQIVNDFQKGDIAEGYSVSREKKESFPLTVTSAQKNPTAFYLCASSRGTSSYNEQFFGPGTRLTVL.